This T cell receptor beta chain was captured in a study of T cells in women clearing cervical HPV infection. Study at large: Only a few women had HLA typing results available.

About this clone: The read halts 3 residues ahead of the CDR3 end, with the missing end drawn from the germline J gene.

Germline V gene lookup returns CDR1 LNHDA and CDR2 SQIVND (reference sequence). V shed 4 bases and J shed 5 bases, with 14 bases lying between them. The CDR3 runs to 14 residues. TCR beta CDR3 amplified by multiplex PCR from roughly 1,100 ng genomic DNA. Sequenced by immunoSEQ multiplex PCR; TCRdb stores in-frame clones only, minus some. Here the sample table reports around 40,000 clones. The sequence derives from a woman aged 18 to 75 with a cervical HPV16 infection that either progressed to CIN3+ or cleared (not recorded which). Input material: blood buffy coat. J is TRBJ2-5 and V is TRBV19, with D possibly being TRBD1 (6 bases). Incomplete CDR3 DNA: TGTGCCAGTAGTACGGTTCAGGGGTTGGAGACC. Its protein is CASSTVQGLET. The entire CDR3 is CASSTVQGLETQYF. The full variable domain, rest sourced from reference TRBV19 and TRBJ2-5, is DGGITQSPKYLFRKEGQNVTLSCEQNLNHDAMYWYRQDPGQGLRLIYYSQIVNDFQKGDIAEGYSVSREKKESFPLTVTSAQKNPTAFYLCASSTVQGLETQYFGPGTRLLVL.